The 29 T cell receptor beta chains presented below share a single source sample, sequenced in a study of regulatory T cells in long-lasting Graves disease. Time point reported: newly diagnosed GD, antithyroid drugs for less than 3 months. Preparation of the TCR library used RNA extracted from PBMCs. Building of the TCR beta libraries involved iRepertoire HTBI primers and Arm-PCR of CDR3 regions. TCRdb ran MiXCR on the multiplex PCR reads and lists one entry per CDR3 protein. The sample has roughly 400,000 distinct CDR3 sequences; approximately 16% are singletons. This sample was shared with a second study, whose subject was T cells in Graves' hyperthyroidism and ophthalmopathy.

The input for sequencing was peripheral blood mononuclear cells (PBMCs), taken at new diagnosis, from a patient treated with antithyroid drugs. The receptors were sampled from a woman between 40 and 55 years old with Graves disease.

This chain links TRBV11-2 with TRBJ2-3; TRBD2 agrees at 12 bases. The CDR3 consists of 17 residues. J gave up 0 bases and V 4 bases, and 5 bases lay outside the gene matches. The V gene's germline CDR1 is SGHAT and CDR2 FQNNGV. DNA of the CDR3: TGTGCCAGCAGCTCACAAGGGACTAGCGGGAGCACAGATACGCAGTATTTT. Protein: CASSSQGTSGSTDTQYF.

Comments on this clonotype: A read error may explain this, as a much larger clone is one base away. The chain links TRBV7-2 to TRBJ2-3; 7 bases map to TRBD2. The CDR3 covers 19 residues. Germline V lookup: CDR1 SGHTA, CDR2 FQGNSA. The CDR3 nucleotides are TGTGCCAGCACCTTAGTTTCGGCTCGTAGCGGGTTTAGGGCAGATACGCAGTATTTT. Protein product: CASTLVSARSGFRADTQYF.

This sequence joins TRBV11-3 and TRBJ2-1, with 13 bases aligning to TRBD2. This CDR3 has 15 residues. Germline lookup yields CDR1 SGHNT and CDR2 YENEEA. The V segment lost 1 base and the J segment 9 bases; nucleotides outside the gene matches: 3. CDR3: CASSLGGLAGTEQFF. The CDR3 DNA sequence: TGTGCCAGCAGCTTAGGGGGACTAGCGGGGACTGAGCAGTTCTTC.

The table lists this clonotype with a count of one. V usage is TRBV11-3 and J usage is TRBJ1-5; D not resolved. Between the trimmed V and J ends, which lost 0 bases and 7 bases, there was a span of 7 bases. The CDR3 loop spans 13 amino acids. Germline CDR1 reads SGHNT; CDR2 reads YENEEA. CDR3 loop: CASSLDSQQPQHF. The DNA of the CDR3 is TGTGCCAGCAGCTTAGACTCGCAACAGCCCCAGCATTTT.

Many counts were recorded for this clonotype. The genes are TRBV6-2 or TRBV6-3 and TRBJ2-1, with 13 nucleotides matching TRBD2. Germline V gene data show CDR1 as MNHEY and CDR2 as SVGEGT. Unmatched junction bases numbered 4, after V lost 3 bases and J lost 8 bases. This CDR3 is 15 amino acids long. The CDR3 nucleotides are TGTGCCAGCAGTTATGGGACTAGCGGGGTCTATGAGCAGTTCTTC. Its translation is CASSYGTSGVYEQFF.

This clonotype has more than one count but fewer than ten. The chain has TRBV7-8 and TRBJ2-7, with D possibly being TRBD2 (7 bases). Germline-derived CDR1 and CDR2 are SGHVS and FQNEAQ. The CDR3 loop spans 15 amino acids. V was trimmed by 5 bases and J by 1 base, leaving 15 bases between them. The CDR3 DNA reads TGTGCCAGCAGCCCCCGGGGGGCTGTATCCTACGAGCAGTACTTC. This encodes CASSPRGAVSYEQYF. Full variable domain (remainder filled in from reference TRBV7-8 and TRBJ2-7): GAGVSQSPRYKVAKRGQDVALRCDPISGHVSLFWYQQALGQGPEFLTYFQNEAQLDKSGLPSDRFFAERPEGSVSTLKIQRTQQEDSAVYLCASSPRGAVSYEQYFGPGTRLTVT.

This clonotype appeared many times. The CDR3 sequence is CASSLERGNEQFF. The CDR3 coding sequence is TGTGCCAGCAGCTTAGAGAGGGGCAATGAGCAGTTCTTC. This rearrangement joins TRBV11-2 to TRBJ2-1; D assignment may be TRBD1 or TRBD2 (5 bases each). Trimming took 0 bases from V and 6 from J, leaving 6 bases between them. The V gene's germline CDR1 is SGHAT and CDR2 FQNNGV. This CDR3 contains 13 residues.

This clonotype has ten or more counts. The chain carries TRBV28 and TRBJ1-1, with 7 nucleotides matching TRBD1. Germline loops: CDR1 MDHEN, CDR2 SYDVKM. V shed 5 bases and J 10 bases; nucleotides not matched to a gene: 7. The CDR3 is made up of 12 amino acids. For the CDR3, the DNA is TGTGCCAGCAGTCTAGGACAGGCTGGAGCTTTCTTT. Translated: CASSLGQAGAFF. The whole variable domain, remainder taken from reference TRBV28 and TRBJ1-1, is DVKVTQSSRYLVKRTGEKVFLECVQDMDHENMFWYRQDPGLGLRLIYFSYDVKMKEKGDIPEGYSVSREKKERFSLILESASTNQTSMYLCASSLGQAGAFFGQGTRLTVV.

This clonotype has at least ten counts. The chain joins TRBV20-1 to TRBJ2-3; D is possibly TRBD1 (6 bases). V was clipped by 1 base and J by 2 bases, with 10 bases between them. Germline values: CDR1 DFQATT, CDR2 SNEGSKA (reference sequence). The length of the CDR3 is 14 residues. The CDR3 region has the DNA TGCAGTGCTAGAGTCCGGGACAACACAGATACGCAGTATTTT. This translates into CSARVRDNTDTQYF.

This clonotype was seen ten or more times. The rearrangement uses TRBV2 and TRBJ1-4; D remains ambiguous. The CDR3 length is 13 residues. Trimming cost V 5 bases and J 6 bases, with 10 bases left between them. Germline CDR1 is SNHLY and CDR2 is FYNNEI. CDR3: CASSMGGDEKLFF. CDR3 sequence (DNA): TGTGCCAGCAGTATGGGCGGCGATGAAAAACTGTTTTTT.

This clonotype has at least ten counts. The rearrangement uses TRBV6-1 and TRBJ1-6; 9 nucleotides align to TRBD1. The CDR3 runs to 16 residues. The V gene's germline CDR1 is MNHNS and CDR2 SASEGT. Losses at the gene ends were 3 bases for V and 5 bases for J; bases not matched to a gene: 5. The DNA for the CDR3 is TGTGCCAGCAGTGACCTACAGGGGGCCCATAATTCACCCCTCCACTTT. This encodes CASSDLQGAHNSPLHF.

This clonotype was picked up a small number of times. The chain employs TRBV30 and TRBJ1-6; tentative D call: TRBD1 (5 bases). The CDR3 runs 13 residues. The V gene lost 1 base and the J gene lost 10 bases, with 11 bases spanning the gap. Looked up from germline, CDR1 is GTSNPN and CDR2 is SVGIG (reference sequence). CDR3 coding DNA: TGTGCCTGGAGTGAGACAGTGGGATCACCCCTCCACTTT. As protein: CAWSETVGSPLHF.

The V gene is TRBV7-3, the J gene TRBJ2-2; 9 bases line up with TRBD2. The CDR3 spans 15 residues. Germline trimming cut 5 bases from V and 5 bases from J; bases unmatched to any gene: 6. CDR1 SGHTA and CDR2 FQGTGA come from the germline V gene. CDR3 bases: TGTGCCAGCAGCCCCATAGCGGGGGAGACCGGGGAGCTGTTTTTT. Protein product: CASSPIAGETGELFF.

As concerns this clonotype: A much bigger clone sits one base away, suggesting this may be a read error. This sequence joins TRBV6-2 or TRBV6-3 and TRBJ1-6, with 8 bases matching TRBD1. The germline V gene encodes CDR1 MNHEY and CDR2 SVGEGT. The CDR3 consists of 15 residues. In DNA, the CDR3 is TGTGCCAGCAAGCCTGCAGGCAGGGGGCCTTCACCCCCCCACTTT. Amino acid sequence: CASKPAGRGPSPPHF.

This clonotype was seen repeatedly, ten times or more. The chain couples TRBV12-3 or TRBV12-4 to TRBJ1-3; D is undetermined. CDR3 length equals 13 residues. V dropped 2 bases and J dropped 4 bases, with 6 bases sitting between them. The CDR3 reads CASSLSRGNTIYF. CDR3 nucleotides: TGTGCCAGCAGTTTATCTCGGGGAAACACCATATATTTT.

The table lists this clonotype with many counts. Here the CDR3 reads CASSGRRYIQYF. The CDR3, as DNA: TGTGCCAGCTCCGGGAGGCGGTACATTCAGTACTTC. The chain employs TRBV28 and TRBJ2-4; 7 bases map to TRBD2. Germline CDR1 MDHEN, CDR2 SYDVKM. The CDR3 runs 12 residues. The V segment lost 8 bases and the J segment 8 bases; nucleotides outside the gene matches: 6.

A few counts support this clonotype. The junction and the germline gene differ at one end; a read error may be behind it. The chain couples TRBV7-7 to TRBJ2-1; the D is unclear. Germline V gene sequence: CDR1 SSHAT, CDR2 FNYEAQ (reference sequence). The CDR3 totals 13 residues. CDR3 amino acids: CASSRSNWDEQFF. The CDR3 DNA is TGTGCTAGCAGCCGAAGTAACTGGGATGAGCAGTTCTTC.

Regarding this clonotype: The junction departs from germline at one end; a sequencing error may be responsible. The CDR3 sequence is CASSLAAGANEQFF. CDR3 nucleotide sequence: TGTGCTAGCAGCTTAGCGGCGGGAGCCAATGAGCAGTTCTTC. J is TRBJ2-1 and V is TRBV7-7, with 7 bases lining up with TRBD2. The CDR3 totals 14 residues. Germline CDR1 and CDR2: SSHAT and FNYEAQ (reference sequence). The full variable domain, its missing parts supplied by reference TRBV7-7 and TRBJ2-1, is GAGVSQSPRYKVTKRGQDVTLRCDPISSHATLYWYQQALGQGPEFLTYFNYEAQPDKSGLPSDRFSAERPEGSISTLTIQRTEQRDSAMYRCASSLAAGANEQFFGPGTRLTVL.

The J gene is TRBJ1-1, the V gene TRBV18, with D uncertain. V lost 6 bases and J lost 1, with 15 bases in between. CDR1 is KGHSH and CDR2 is LQKENI in the germline V gene. This CDR3 has 15 amino acids. CDR3 in amino acids: CASSPSRTWNTEAFF. In DNA, the CDR3 is TGTGCCAGCTCCCCTTCCCGTACGTGGAACACTGAAGCTTTCTTT. Using reference TRBV18 and TRBJ1-1 for the parts outside the CDR3, the full variable domain is NAGVMQNPRHLVRRRGQEARLRCSPMKGHSHVYWYRQLPEEGLKFMVYLQKENIIDESGMPKERFSAEFPKEGPSILRIQQVVRGDSAAYFCASSPSRTWNTEAFFGQGTRLTVV.

This clonotype came up many times. This chain links TRBV5-4 with TRBJ2-5; 7 nucleotides match TRBD2. J lost 4 bases, V lost 4 bases, and 13 bases had no gene match. The CDR3 is 16 amino acids. Germline values: CDR1 SGHNT, CDR2 YYREEE (reference sequence). The CDR3 bases are TGTGCCAGCAGCAAGGGCGGCGGGAGCGTGATAGAGACCCAGTACTTC. Translating it yields CASSKGGGSVIETQYF.

V usage is TRBV2 and J usage is TRBJ2-3; 8 positions match TRBD2. The DNA end favors TRBJ2-7, so the J call may be wrong. In germline, CDR1 is SNHLY, CDR2 FYNNEI. CDR3 length: 15 amino acids. CDR3 sequence: CASRHAGGAADEQYF. In DNA form, the CDR3 reads TGTGCCAGCAGACATGCCGGGGGGGCGGCGGACGAGCAGTACTTC.

The J gene is TRBJ1-5, the V gene TRBV5-1, with D tentatively TRBD1 (6 bases). CDR1 is SGHRS and CDR2 is YFSETQ in the germline V gene. V gave up 4 bases and J gave up 3 bases, with 14 bases separating them. The CDR3 sequence is 15 residues long. Written as DNA, the CDR3 is TGCGCCAGCAGCAAAGACACAGGGCACAATCAGCCCCAGCATTTT. Translating gives CASSKDTGHNQPQHF.

This clonotype has a count of ten or more. The V and J genes are TRBV29-1 and TRBJ1-1; TRBD1 agrees at 10 bases. Germline CDR1 reads SQVTM; CDR2 reads ANQGSEA. Trimming took 4 bases from V and 5 from J; bases not matched to a gene: 7. The CDR3 consists of 14 residues. The CDR3 loop is CSVAFGTGDTEAFF. For the CDR3, the DNA is TGCAGCGTTGCTTTCGGGACAGGGGATACTGAAGCTTTCTTT. The full variable domain, in which reference TRBV29-1 and TRBJ1-1 provide the parts outside the CDR3, is SAVISQKPSRDICQRGTSLTIQCQVDSQVTMMFWYRQQPGQSLTLIATANQGSEATYESGFVIDKFPISRPNLTFSTLTVSNMSPEDSSIYLCSVAFGTGDTEAFFGQGTRLTVV.

This clonotype was detected ten times or more. The chain combines TRBV7-2 with TRBJ2-3; 13 bases agree with TRBD2. The CDR3 runs 16 residues. The germline V gene encodes CDR1 SGHTA and CDR2 FQGNSA. Germline trimming cut 5 bases from V and 4 bases from J; bases unmatched to any gene: 6. CDR3 in amino acids: CASSTGLAGAADTQYF. CDR3 in DNA: TGTGCCAGCAGCACAGGACTAGCGGGAGCGGCAGATACGCAGTATTTT. Supplemented by reference TRBV7-2 and TRBJ2-3, the full variable domain reads GAGVSQSPSNKVTEKGKDVELRCDPISGHTALYWYRQSLGQGLEFLIYFQGNSAPDKSGLPSDRFSAERTGGSVSTLTIQRTQQEDSAVYLCASSTGLAGAADTQYFGPGTRLTVL.

This clonotype has ten or more counts. The rearrangement links TRBV20-1 to TRBJ2-3; weak D call: TRBD2 (6 bases). Trimming stripped 5 bases from V and 1 base from J, with 13 bases between. This CDR3 has 14 residues. Per germline, CDR1 DFQATT and CDR2 SNEGSKA (reference sequence). CDR3 sequence reads: CSARLVYRTDTQYF. The CDR3 region has the DNA TGCAGTGCTCGACTAGTGTACCGCACAGATACGCAGTATTTT.

This clonotype was detected ten times or more. V and J are TRBV2 and TRBJ2-7; 7 bases map to TRBD1. This CDR3 is built from 14 residues. Germline assignment: CDR1 SNHLY and CDR2 FYNNEI. The ends lost 7 bases at V and 2 bases at J; junction bases unmatched: 8. The CDR3 protein is CASNTGTATYEQYF. CDR3 nucleotides: TGTGCCAGCAATACCGGGACAGCCACCTACGAGCAGTACTTC. Together with reference TRBV2 and TRBJ2-7, the CDR3 gives the full variable domain: EPEVTQTPSHQVTQMGQEVILRCVPISNHLYFYWYRQILGQKVEFLVSFYNNEISEKSEIFDDQFSVERPDGSNFTLKIRSTKLEDSAMYFCASNTGTATYEQYFGPGTRLTVT.

This clonotype was detected many times. The rearrangement links TRBV29-1 to TRBJ2-3; 14 bases are a match to TRBD2. CDR1 SQVTM and CDR2 ANQGSEA come from the germline V gene. The CDR3 contains 15 residues. Trimming took 7 bases from V and 0 from J; bases not matched to a gene: 3. The CDR3 spells CSARLAGGSTDTQYF. DNA of the CDR3: TGCAGCGCACGACTAGCGGGAGGGAGCACAGATACGCAGTATTTT.

This clonotype was observed a few times. The rearrangement uses TRBV4-2 and TRBJ2-3; 7 nucleotides agree with TRBD2. The CDR3 has 17 amino acids. V was pared by 0 bases and J by 1 base, with 7 bases of the junction left unmatched. CDR1 is LGHNA, CDR2 YNFKEQ, per germline. CDR3 bases: TGTGCCAGCAGCCAAGAAGGCCTAGCGGCGGGCACAGATACGCAGTATTTT. This encodes CASSQEGLAAGTDTQYF.

This clonotype was recorded many times. The chain employs TRBV9 and TRBJ2-3, with D perhaps TRBD1 or TRBD2 (6 bases each). Germline V gene sequence: CDR1 SGDLS, CDR2 YYNGEE. The CDR3 has 15 amino acids. The ends were cut back, 4 bases at V and 4 bases at J, with 16 bases in the middle. CDR3 DNA: TGTGCCAGCAGCCAGAGGGCAGGGGAGGCAGATACGCAGTATTTT. Encoded protein: CASSQRAGEADTQYF.